The 25 T cell receptor beta chains given below trace back to one sample, sequenced in a study of cytomegalovirus exposure and HLA in healthy donors. This PCR relied on a set of 60 Vbeta primers and 13 Jbeta primers. Only in-frame clones appear in the TCRdb table, and some are missing; sequencing was by immunoSEQ multiplex PCR. Of 110,000 to 150,000 clones detected, over 60% appear once; the ten largest clones hold 1% to 1.5%. The material sequenced was PBMCs. The receptor source for this set is a male donor in good health and CMV-seropositive.

This chain links TRBV5-1 with TRBJ2-7; 7 bases map to TRBD1. The V segment lost 4 bases and the J segment 3 bases; nucleotides outside the gene matches: 10. The CDR3 is 15 residues long. Germline V CDR1 and CDR2: SGHRS, YFSETQ. CDR3 protein: CASSTGQAMIYEQYF. As DNA, the CDR3 is TGCGCCAGCAGCACAGGACAGGCAATGATCTACGAGCAGTACTTC.

This chain links TRBV6-6 with TRBJ1-1, with 11 bases lining up with TRBD1. Unmatched junction bases numbered 3, after V lost 7 bases and J lost 5 bases. The CDR3 spans 13 residues. Germline assignment: CDR1 MNHNY and CDR2 SVGAGI (reference sequence). The CDR3 sequence: CASTGTGGTEAFF. The CDR3 DNA is TGTGCCAGCACCGGGACAGGGGGGACTGAAGCTTTCTTT.

This clone occurred once. Compared with germline, one end of the junction differs, possibly owing to a read error. The CDR3, as DNA: TGTTCCAGCAGCCCAACCGGGACAGTCTATGGCTACACCTTC. Protein: CSSSPTGTVYGYTF. The rearrangement joins TRBV7-9 to TRBJ1-2, with 7 positions matching TRBD1. There are 14 residues in the CDR3. The germline gives CDR1 SEHNR, CDR2 FQNEAQ (reference sequence).

The chain couples TRBV27 to TRBJ1-5; no clear D gene. The germline CDR1 and CDR2 sequences are MNHEY and SMNVEV (reference sequence). The CDR3 is 10 amino acids. V lost 10 bases to trimming and J lost 6 bases, with 7 bases between them. The CDR3 nucleotides are TGTGCCATCCTTCTTCAGCCCCAGCATTTT. Its translation is CAILLQPQHF.

V is TRBV5-5 and J is TRBJ2-7, with TRBD1 as a possible D gene (5 bases). Germline loops: CDR1 SGHKS, CDR2 YYEKEE (reference sequence). The V end lost 4 bases, the J end lost 1 base, and 9 bases lay between the germline ends. The length of the CDR3 is 13 residues. The CDR3 loop is CASSLRQSYEQYF. The CDR3 region has the DNA TGTGCCAGCAGCCTGCGACAGTCCTACGAGCAGTACTTC.

V gene TRBV18 combines with J gene TRBJ2-7; 7 nucleotides line up with TRBD1. The CDR3 is 15 residues long. Germline loops: CDR1 KGHSH, CDR2 LQKENI. Trimming cost V 1 base and J 1 base; bases outside gene matches: 4. CDR3 sequence (DNA): TGTGCCAGCTCACCACTGGCGACAGGGTCCTACGAGCAGTACTTC. Its translation is CASSPLATGSYEQYF.

The gene calls are TRBV6-1 and TRBJ1-6; D is undetermined. This CDR3 is 19 amino acids long. V was shortened by 0 bases and J by 7 bases, with 22 bases between the two germline ends. Germline V gene lookup returns CDR1 MNHNS and CDR2 SASEGT. The CDR3 region is CASSEARWEGNKPNSPLHF. CDR3 bases: TGTGCCAGCAGTGAAGCCCGATGGGAGGGAAACAAACCGAATTCACCCCTCCACTTT.

This chain uses TRBV28 with TRBJ1-6; 7 nucleotides align to TRBD1. CDR3 length equals 12 residues. CDR1 MDHEN and CDR2 SYDVKM come from the germline V gene. V dropped 9 bases and J dropped 8; count of bases not matched to a gene: 4. CDR3 protein: CARRQGDSPLHF. CDR3 sequence (DNA): TGTGCCAGGAGACAGGGAGATTCACCCCTCCACTTT.

About this clone itself: Other DNA sequences within the sample encode an identical CDR3. The chain carries TRBV28 and TRBJ2-7; the match to TRBD2 covers 7 bases. Germline V CDR1 and CDR2: MDHEN, SYDVKM. J lost 4 bases, V lost 6 bases, and 9 bases had no gene match. CDR3 length equals 14 residues. The CDR3 is CASRLASGTYEQYF. Written as DNA, the CDR3 is TGTGCCAGCAGACTCGCTAGCGGAACTTACGAGCAGTACTTC. Looking up the rest from reference TRBV28 and TRBJ2-7 gives the full variable domain: DVKVTQSSRYLVKRTGEKVFLECVQDMDHENMFWYRQDPGLGLRLIYFSYDVKMKEKGDIPEGYSVSREKKERFSLILESASTNQTSMYLCASRLASGTYEQYFGPGTRLTVT.

The CDR3 loop reads CASNLGGNPTDTQYF. The CDR3 DNA reads TGTGCCAGCAACTTAGGAGGGAATCCCACAGATACGCAGTATTTT. The gene calls are TRBV9 and TRBJ2-3; possible D gene TRBD2, 6 bases. CDR1 is SGDLS and CDR2 is YYNGEE in the germline V gene. The CDR3 extends over 15 amino acids. V gave up 6 bases and J gave up 2 bases, with 16 bases separating them.

The chain carries TRBV7-2 and TRBJ2-2; the D gene is possibly TRBD1 (6 bases). V shed 2 bases and J shed 7 bases, with 20 bases lying between them. This CDR3 comprises 17 residues. CDR1 is SGHTA, CDR2 FQGNSA, per germline. The DNA of the CDR3 is TGTGCCAGCAGCTTAAGCTCCTACAGGGATCTGGGCGGGGAGCTGTTTTTT. This sequence encodes CASSLSSYRDLGGELFF.

This chain links TRBV9 with TRBJ1-2; D is possibly TRBD1 (5 bases). Germline V gives CDR1 SGDLS, CDR2 YYNGEE. V was shortened by 1 base and J by 7 bases, with 17 bases between the two germline ends. The CDR3 covers 15 residues. Written as DNA, the CDR3 is TGTGCCAGCAGCGTAAACCCGGCAGGGCCCTTTGGCTACACCTTC. It specifies CASSVNPAGPFGYTF. Variable domain in full (rest from reference TRBV9 and TRBJ1-2): DSGVTQTPKHLITATGQRVTLRCSPRSGDLSVYWYQQSLDQGLQFLIQYYNGEERAKGNILERFSAQQFPDLHSELNLSSLELGDSALYFCASSVNPAGPFGYTFGSGTRLTVV.

The chain uses TRBV10-3 and TRBJ1-5; no reliable D call. CDR1 ENHRY and CDR2 SYGVKD come from the germline V gene. The CDR3 length is 15 residues. With 7 bases removed from V and 0 bases from J, the gap between germline ends came to 13 bases. DNA for the CDR3: TGTGCCATCAAGGAGGGAATAGCTAGCAATCAGCCCCAGCATTTT. Protein: CAIKEGIASNQPQHF.

The gene calls are TRBV18 and TRBJ2-4; tentative D call: TRBD2 (6 bases). V gave up 3 bases and J gave up 7 bases, with 19 bases separating them. The CDR3 runs to 16 residues. The germline gives CDR1 KGHSH, CDR2 LQKENI. This CDR3 reads CASSPTPLGEVNIQYF. The CDR3 bases are TGTGCCAGCTCACCCACGCCTCTGGGGGAGGTCAACATTCAGTACTTC. Full variable domain (remainder filled in from reference TRBV18 and TRBJ2-4): NAGVMQNPRHLVRRRGQEARLRCSPMKGHSHVYWYRQLPEEGLKFMVYLQKENIIDESGMPKERFSAEFPKEGPSILRIQQVVRGDSAAYFCASSPTPLGEVNIQYFGAGTRLSVL.

The chain uses TRBV6-1 and TRBJ1-6; D gene ambiguous. Germline loops: CDR1 MNHNS, CDR2 SASEGT. This CDR3 contains 14 residues. V gave up 2 bases and J gave up 8 bases, with 10 bases separating them. The CDR3 spells CASSENWEHSPLHF. Here the CDR3 DNA reads TGTGCCAGCAGTGAAAACTGGGAGCATTCACCCCTCCACTTT.

CDR3 in DNA: TGTGCCAGCACCGACCCTGCGGTATACACTGAAGCTTTCTTT. This encodes CASTDPAVYTEAFF. This chain uses TRBV6-5 with TRBJ1-1, with no clear D. V lost 7 bases and J lost 3, with 15 bases in between. The length of the CDR3 is 14 residues. Germline CDR1 and CDR2: MNHEY and SVGAGI.

The V and J genes are TRBV9 and TRBJ2-3; TRBD2 is a possible D gene (7 bases). This CDR3 is 15 amino acids long. Germline CDR1 reads SGDLS; CDR2 reads YYNGEE. Trimming took off 4 bases at V and 4 bases at J, with 16 bases between the two ends. The CDR3 loop is CASSPGLGGPDTQYF. CDR3 sequence (DNA): TGTGCCAGCAGCCCAGGACTAGGGGGGCCAGATACGCAGTATTTT.

The chain joins TRBV19 to TRBJ2-1; 7 nucleotides agree with TRBD1. The CDR3 has 13 amino acids. From germline, CDR1 is LNHDA and CDR2 SQIVND (reference sequence). V lost 5 bases to trimming and J lost 6 bases; unmatched junction nucleotides: 4. Here the CDR3 DNA reads TGTGCCAGTAGTTGGGACAGCCCCAATGAGCAGTTCTTC. Amino acid sequence: CASSWDSPNEQFF. The whole variable domain, filled in from reference TRBV19 and TRBJ2-1, reads DGGITQSPKYLFRKEGQNVTLSCEQNLNHDAMYWYRQDPGQGLRLIYYSQIVNDFQKGDIAEGYSVSREKKESFPLTVTSAQKNPTAFYLCASSWDSPNEQFFGPGTRLTVL.

V is TRBV19 and J is TRBJ2-1; D not certain. The CDR3 length is 17 residues. V gave up 5 bases and J gave up 0 bases, with 17 bases separating them. The germline V gene encodes CDR1 LNHDA and CDR2 SQIVND (reference sequence). The CDR3 sequence: CASSLAAGQSSYNEQFF. In nucleotides, the CDR3 is TGTGCCAGTAGTCTCGCGGCCGGCCAGAGCTCCTACAATGAGCAGTTCTTC.

The chain uses TRBV11-3 and TRBJ2-3; unclear D gene. V was cut by 0 bases and J by 5 bases, with 6 bases left in between. CDR1 and CDR2 from the germline V gene are SGHNT and YENEEA. The CDR3 loop spans 13 amino acids. The CDR3: CASSLDSRDTQYF. The CDR3 region has the DNA TGTGCCAGCAGCTTAGATAGTAGAGATACGCAGTATTTT.

The chain links TRBV5-1 to TRBJ2-6; D perhaps matches TRBD1 (6 bases). The CDR3 contains 18 residues. CDR1 and CDR2 (germline): SGHRS, YFSETQ. Deletions cut 0 bases from V and 0 bases from J, with 13 bases between. The CDR3 sequence is CASSLVPGQLSGANVLTF. CDR3 nucleotides: TGCGCCAGCAGCTTGGTCCCAGGACAGCTCTCTGGGGCCAACGTCCTGACTTTC. Full variable domain (missing parts from reference TRBV5-1 and TRBJ2-6): KAGVTQTPRYLIKTRGQQVTLSCSPISGHRSVSWYQQTPGQGLQFLFEYFSETQRNKGNFPGRFSGRQFSNSRSEMNVSTLELGDSALYLCASSLVPGQLSGANVLTFGAGSRLTVL.

This chain links TRBV19 with TRBJ1-2; no reliable D call. The CDR3 runs 13 residues. V was cut by 3 bases and J by 3 bases, with 8 bases left in between. CDR1 is LNHDA, CDR2 SQIVND, per germline (reference sequence). CDR3 sequence reads: CASSIPGDYGYTF. In nucleotides, the CDR3 is TGTGCCAGTAGTATCCCCGGGGACTATGGCTACACCTTC.

The CDR3 region is CASSSTGGDTQYF. The CDR3 DNA follows: TGTGCCAGCAGCTCGACAGGAGGAGATACGCAGTATTTT. The chain joins TRBV5-4 to TRBJ2-3, with D tentatively TRBD1 (6 bases). The CDR3 runs to 13 residues. Trimming left V 3 bases short and J 5 bases short, with 10 bases between. Germline CDR1 and CDR2: SGHNT and YYREEE (reference sequence). Full variable domain (remainder filled in from reference TRBV5-4 and TRBJ2-3): ETGVTQSPTHLIKTRGQQVTLRCSSQSGHNTVSWYQQALGQGPQFIFQYYREEENGRGNFPPRFSGLQFPNYSSELNVNALELDDSALYLCASSSTGGDTQYFGPGTRLTVL.

The chain carries TRBV7-8 and TRBJ2-3; D unresolved. V dropped 6 bases and J dropped 0 bases, with 10 bases sitting between them. This CDR3 is built from 14 residues. CDR1 is SGHVS and CDR2 is FQNEAQ in the germline V gene. The CDR3 is CASRPEASTDTQYF. In DNA form, the CDR3 reads TGTGCCAGCAGGCCCGAGGCGAGCACAGATACGCAGTATTTT.

This clone has just a few counts. The rearrangement uses TRBV5-6 and TRBJ1-1; 7 bases are shared with TRBD1. The length of the CDR3 is 18 residues. V trimming: 4 bases; J trimming: 3 bases; junction bases outside the gene matches: 18. The germline V gene has CDR1 SGHDT and CDR2 YYEEEE. The CDR3 DNA is TGTGCCAGCAGCGATAAGACAGGGAGTTTTATGACGGACACTGAAGCTTTCTTT. It is translated as CASSDKTGSFMTDTEAFF. The whole variable domain, remainder taken from reference TRBV5-6 and TRBJ1-1, is DAGVTQSPTHLIKTRGQQVTLRCSPKSGHDTVSWYQQALGQGPQFIFQYYEEEERQRGNFPDRFSGHQFPNYSSELNVNALLLGDSALYLCASSDKTGSFMTDTEAFFGQGTRLTVV.